This TCR beta chain was captured by sequencing in a study of identical twins. Between the trimmed V and J ends, which lost 0 bases and 1 base, there was a span of 9 bases. The CDR3 has 14 amino acids. CDR1 is DFQATT and CDR2 is SNEGSKA in the germline V gene (reference sequence). TCRdb processed the 5' RACE reads anew with MiXCR; each CDR3 protein has one entry. There are approximately 1.8 million distinct CDR3 sequences in the sample; about 32% occur only once, and 0.25% to 0.3% lies in the top ten. Material for sequencing was cord blood. This clonotype was obtained from a newborn girl in good health. J is TRBJ1-1 and V is TRBV20-1; the D is unclear. CDR3 residues: CSARDPPGNTEAFF. The CDR3 DNA sequence: TGCAGTGCTAGAGATCCTCCGGGGAACACTGAAGCTTTCTTT.